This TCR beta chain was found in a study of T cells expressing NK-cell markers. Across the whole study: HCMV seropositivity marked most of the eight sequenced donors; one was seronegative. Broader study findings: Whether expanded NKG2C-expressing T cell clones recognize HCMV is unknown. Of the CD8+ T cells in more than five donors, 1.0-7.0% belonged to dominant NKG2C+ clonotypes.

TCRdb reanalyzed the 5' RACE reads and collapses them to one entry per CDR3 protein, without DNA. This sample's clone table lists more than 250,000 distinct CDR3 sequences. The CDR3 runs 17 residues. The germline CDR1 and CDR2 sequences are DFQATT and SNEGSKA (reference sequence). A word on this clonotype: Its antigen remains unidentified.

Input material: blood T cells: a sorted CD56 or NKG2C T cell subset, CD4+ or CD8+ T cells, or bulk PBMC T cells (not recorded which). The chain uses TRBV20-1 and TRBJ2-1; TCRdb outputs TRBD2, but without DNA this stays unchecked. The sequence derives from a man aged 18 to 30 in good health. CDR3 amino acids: CSAVRTSGRIGRNEQFF.